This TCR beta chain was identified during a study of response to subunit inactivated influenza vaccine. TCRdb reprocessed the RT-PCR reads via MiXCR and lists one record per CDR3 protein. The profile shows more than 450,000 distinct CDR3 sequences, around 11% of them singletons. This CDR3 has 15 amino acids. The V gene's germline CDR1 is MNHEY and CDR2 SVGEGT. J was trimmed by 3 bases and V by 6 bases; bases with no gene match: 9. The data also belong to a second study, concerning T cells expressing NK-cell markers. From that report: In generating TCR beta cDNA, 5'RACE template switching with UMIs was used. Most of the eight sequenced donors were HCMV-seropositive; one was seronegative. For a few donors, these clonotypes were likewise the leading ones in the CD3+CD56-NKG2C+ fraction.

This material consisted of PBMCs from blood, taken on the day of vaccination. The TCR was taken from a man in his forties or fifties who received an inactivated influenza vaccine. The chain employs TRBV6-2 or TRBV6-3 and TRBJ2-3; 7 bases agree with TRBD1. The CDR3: CASRLRGKRTDTQYF. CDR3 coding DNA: TGTGCCAGCAGACTCAGGGGGAAGAGGACAGATACGCAGTATTTT.